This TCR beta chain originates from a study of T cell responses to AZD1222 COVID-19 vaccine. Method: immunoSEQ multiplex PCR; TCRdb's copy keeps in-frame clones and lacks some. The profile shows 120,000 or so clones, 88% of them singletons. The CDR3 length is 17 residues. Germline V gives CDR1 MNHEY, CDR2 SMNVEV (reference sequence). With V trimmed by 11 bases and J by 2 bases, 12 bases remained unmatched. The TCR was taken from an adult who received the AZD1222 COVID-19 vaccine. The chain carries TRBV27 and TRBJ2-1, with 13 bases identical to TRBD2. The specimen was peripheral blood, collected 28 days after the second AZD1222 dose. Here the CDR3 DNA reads TGTGCCCCGGGACTAGCGGGGCCCGCAAAACCCTACAATGAGCAGTTCTTC. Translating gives CAPGLAGPAKPYNEQFF.